This entry concerns a single TCR beta chain. This specimen comes from a study of blood T cell repertoires in COVID-19. V gave up 4 bases and J gave up 13 bases; unmatched junction bases: 9. The CDR3 has 13 amino acids. Germline V gene lookup returns CDR1 SGHKS and CDR2 YYEKEE (reference sequence). The method was immunoSEQ multiplex PCR; TCRdb's version includes in-frame clones alone and lacks a portion of them. The data hold about 150,000 clones, with around 87% observed a single time. The material sequenced was PBMCs or T cells enriched from blood (not recorded which). The chain has TRBV5-5 and TRBJ2-1; 9 positions match TRBD2. This clonotype was sampled from a woman aged 45-65 years who had recovered from COVID-19. The CDR3 DNA sequence: TGTGCCAGCAGCAGGACTAGCGCCGCATCTCAGTTCTTC. It is translated as CASSRTSAASQFF.